The entry below gives a single T cell receptor (beta chain) sequence along with its context. This sample is part of a study of monozygotic twins with inflammatory bowel disease. No DNA is given; TCRdb re-called the 5' RACE reads and lists each CDR3 protein once. Its table records approximately 400,000 distinct CDR3 sequences. Germline V gene sequence: CDR1 SGHRS, CDR2 YFSETQ. CDR3 length: 14 amino acids. The rearrangement uses TRBV5-1 and TRBJ1-3. The sequenced material came from blood. This sequence originates from a human donor with ulcerative colitis or Crohn's disease, or a healthy co-twin of an affected twin (not recorded which). The CDR3 protein is CASSEANSGNTIYF. The full variable domain, in which reference TRBV5-1 and TRBJ1-3 provide the parts outside the CDR3, is KAGVTQTPRYLIKTRGQQVTLSCSPISGHRSVSWYQQTPGQGLQFLFEYFSETQRNKGNFPGRFSGRQFSNSRSEMNVSTLELGDSALYLCASSEANSGNTIYFGEGSWLTVV.